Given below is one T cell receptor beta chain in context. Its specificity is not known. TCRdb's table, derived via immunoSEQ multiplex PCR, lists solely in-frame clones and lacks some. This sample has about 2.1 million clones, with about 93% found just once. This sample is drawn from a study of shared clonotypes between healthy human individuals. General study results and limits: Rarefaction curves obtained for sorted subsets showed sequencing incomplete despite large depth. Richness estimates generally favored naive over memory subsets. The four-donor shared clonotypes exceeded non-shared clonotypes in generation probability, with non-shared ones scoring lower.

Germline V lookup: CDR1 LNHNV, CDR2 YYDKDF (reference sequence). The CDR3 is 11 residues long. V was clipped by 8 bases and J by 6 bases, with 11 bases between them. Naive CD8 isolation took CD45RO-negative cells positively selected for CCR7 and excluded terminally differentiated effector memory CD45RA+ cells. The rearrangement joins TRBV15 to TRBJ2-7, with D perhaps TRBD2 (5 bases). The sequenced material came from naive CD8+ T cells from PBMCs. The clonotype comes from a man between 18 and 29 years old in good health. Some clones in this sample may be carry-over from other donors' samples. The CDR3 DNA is TGTGCCACCTACCGCGCGGGCGAGCAGTACTTC. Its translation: CATYRAGEQYF.